This T cell receptor beta chain originates from a study of CD8+ T cells in alopecia areata (dated by TCRdb to 2017 to 2018). Broadly, across the study: The treated patients, all with moderate-to-severe alopecia areata, were enrolled in an open-label pilot trial of oral tofacitinib given at 5 to 10 mg twice daily. RNA was extracted with the PAXgene miRNA kit for fixed scalp, the miRNeasy kit for PBMCs, and the RNeasy kit for mouse skin. Amplification of TCRbeta CDR3 regions was done by immunoSEQ multiplex PCR using 35 Vbeta forward primers and 13 Jbeta reverse primers. Clonality in the scalp was compared among normal scalp (n=4), patchy alopecia areata scalp (n=8), and alopecia totalis/universalis scalp (n=8). Tofacitinib-treated patients had biopsies at baseline and at 4 and 24 weeks of treatment, with a later scalp biopsy in several patients. Patients received tofacitinib for 6 to 18 months and were then followed off drug for 6 months to check for delayed response and recurrence. Human TCRbeta sequencing covered scalp tissue and sorted CD4+ and CD8+ peripheral blood T cells from patchy and totalis/universalis alopecia areata patients and healthy controls. In both human patients and the C3H/HeJ mouse model, the study applied high-throughput TCRbeta sequencing to look at T cell clonal expansion in alopecia areata. For the treated patients, the SALT score, which quantifies what percentage of scalp surface area is affected, served as the measure of disease severity. The research as a whole found: Unlike mouse skin, which is dominated by gammadelta T cells, normal human skin has resident alphabeta T cells that are also sequenced, and this complicates analysis of the scalp TCR repertoire. TCR sequences shared between patients were less clear than in mice, possibly partly because of HLA diversity in the patient population. Compared with normal scalp, lesional scalp, particularly in alopecia totalis/universalis, had higher clonality and more expanded CD8+ clones, which suggests antigenic drive. Because the treated cohort was small and had only one nonresponder, larger studies are needed to examine links between baseline CD8+ expansion and response. Many expanded lesional clones persisted in scalp and blood during tofacitinib treatment, which may partly explain relapse after stopping treatment. Scalp clonality and the number of expanded CD8+ clones among the top 100 scalp clones were significantly decreased by tofacitinib.

Library preparation was by the immunoSEQ multiplex PCR assay. For TCR sequencing, RNA was extracted from every sample and reverse transcribed into cDNA to serve as template. SuperScript III was used for first-strand cDNA synthesis, primed with a 2:1 mix of oligo-dT and random hexamers. A synthetic immune receptor repertoire was used to measure amplification bias, and any remaining bias was corrected computationally. In the source study's methods: Raw reads were preprocessed to remove errors, and CDR3 was defined by IMGT conventions from the conserved cysteine to phenylalanine. Clonality was computed by normalizing Shannon entropy by log2 of the number of productive unique TCRs and subtracting the result from 1. CD4 or CD8 identity of scalp clones was inferred by cross-referencing scalp TCRbeta sequences with sorted blood CD4 and CD8 repertoires. Here the immuneACCESS table is served through TCRdb, limited to in-frame sequences with V and J called. Missing clones are a known gap in these copies; in checked studies unresolved V genes cover under half, and the rest lacks a known reason. Clonal size and the V and J genes are those of that table, whereas D and trimming came from the DNA. Here the sample has about 180,000 clones; about 55% occur a single time. The ten largest clones capture 10% to 11% of the sample.

The table lists this clone with a few counts. This clone's antigen is unknown. No per-base quality is available; no much larger clone lies one base away. From its cysteine to its phenylalanine, the CDR3 spans 13 amino acids. Just the 39-base CDR3 DNA is kept, in frame starting at base 1. V is clipped by 6 bases and J by 0 bases, and the sequence between their germline boundaries is 9 bases long. The germline V gene (reference sequence) supplies CDR1 SEHNR and CDR2 FQNEAQ. Sample time point, as interpreted from the label and publication: 20 to 30 weeks on oral tofacitinib. The meaning of the sample's treatment or condition label: oral pan-JAK inhibitor, 5-10 mg twice daily. Peripheral blood and lesional scalp punch biopsies were obtained from patients with alopecia areata. PBMCs were separated by density centrifugation and stained for CD3, CD4 and CD8, after which CD4+ and CD8+ T cells were sorted on a FACSAria.

This receptor was taken from a human donor with alopecia areata. Sequenced here: CD8+ T cells sorted from blood, sampled at week 24, from a patient treated with tofacitinib. The chain was built from TRBV7-9 and TRBJ2-7; the D region may be TRBD1 or TRBD2, each matching 6 bases equally. The CDR3 reads CASRGGSSYEQYF. The DNA reads TGTGCCAGCAGAGGGGGGAGCTCCTACGAGCAGTACTTC. Beyond the CDR3, the reference TRBV7-9 and TRBJ2-7 genes provide the residues; the full variable domain reads: DTGVSQNPRHKITKRGQNVTFRCDPISEHNRLYWYRQTLGQGPEFLTYFQNEAQLEKSRLLSDRFSAERPKGSFSTLEIQRTEQGDSAMYLCASRGGSSYEQYFGPGTRLTVT.